Listed below are T cell receptor beta chains from one sample, sequenced in a study of cytomegalovirus exposure and HLA in healthy donors. Libraries were prepared by immunoSEQ multiplex PCR; TCRdb keeps only in-frame clonotypes and omits some of them. The data contain about 65,000 clones, more than 75% of them seen just once; the ten biggest clones take up 3%. The material sequenced was PBMCs. The receptors were gathered from a girl aged 5-17 years in good health and CMV-seropositive. The CDR3 runs from the conserved cysteine through the conserved F or W. A D gene is named only where the DNA matches it firmly. Size tells how often a clone was seen (once, few, many) or the class of an expanded clone, and some rows leave it out.

v_call: TRBV5-4; clone_size: .; d_call: TRBD2; j_call: TRBJ2-5; cdr3_nt: TGTGCCAGCAGCTTGGCAGGCGGGGGATTAGAGACCCAGTACTTC; cdr3_aa: CASSLAGGGLETQYF
v_call: TRBV2; clone_size: .; d_call: .; j_call: TRBJ2-2; cdr3_nt: TGTGCCAGCAGTGTCGGGAGGGGGCGGGGCACCGGGGAGCTGTTTTTT; cdr3_aa: CASSVGRGRGTGELFF
v_call: TRBV6-5; clone_size: few; d_call: TRBD1; j_call: TRBJ2-1; cdr3_nt: TGTGCCAGCAGCAGGACAGGGATGGGGAATGAGCAGTTCTTC; cdr3_aa: CASSRTGMGNEQFF
v_call: TRBV30; clone_size: .; d_call: .; j_call: TRBJ1-3; cdr3_nt: TGTGCCTGGAGTGTACTGGGGGGGAGCTCTGGAAACACCATATATTTT; cdr3_aa: CAWSVLGGSSGNTIYF
v_call: TRBV5-1; clone_size: .; d_call: .; j_call: TRBJ2-1; cdr3_nt: TGCGCCAGCAGGCCAGGGGTGAATGAGCAGTTCTTC; cdr3_aa: CASRPGVNEQFF
v_call: TRBV5-1; clone_size: .; d_call: TRBD2; j_call: TRBJ2-1; cdr3_nt: TGCGCCAGCAGCCCCGGACTAGCGGGAGTCAATGAGCAGTTCTTC; cdr3_aa: CASSPGLAGVNEQFF
v_call: TRBV29-1; clone_size: .; d_call: .; j_call: TRBJ2-1; cdr3_nt: TGCAGCGCTCTTTTTAGTGGTGAGCAGTTCTTC; cdr3_aa: CSALFSGEQFF
v_call: TRBV6-5; clone_size: .; d_call: .; j_call: TRBJ1-2; cdr3_nt: TGTGCCAGCAGTTACCTAAGACAGGCCCAGGGGGGCTACACCTTC; cdr3_aa: CASSYLRQAQGGYTF
v_call: TRBV5-6; clone_size: .; d_call: .; j_call: TRBJ2-7; cdr3_nt: TGTGCCAGCAGCCCACGCGGGCGGTCCTACGAGCAGTACTTC; cdr3_aa: CASSPRGRSYEQYF
v_call: TRBV11-2; clone_size: .; d_call: TRBD1; j_call: TRBJ1-2; cdr3_nt: TGTGCCAGCAGCCCCACCGGGACAGGTGGAATGAACTATGGCTACACCTTC; cdr3_aa: CASSPTGTGGMNYGYTF
v_call: TRBV29-1; clone_size: .; d_call: TRBD1; j_call: TRBJ2-3; cdr3_nt: TGCAGCGTACCGACAGGGGGCACAGGGGATACGCAGTATTTT; cdr3_aa: CSVPTGGTGDTQYF
v_call: TRBV5-4; clone_size: .; d_call: TRBD1; j_call: TRBJ1-1; cdr3_nt: TGTGCCAGCAGCGAGGGACAGGGTCGGAACACTGAAGCTTTCTTT; cdr3_aa: CASSEGQGRNTEAFF
v_call: TRBV5-1; clone_size: .; d_call: TRBD1; j_call: TRBJ1-1; cdr3_nt: TGCGCCAGCAGCTGGGGACAGTCGAACACTGAAGCTTTCTTT; cdr3_aa: CASSWGQSNTEAFF
v_call: TRBV25-1; clone_size: .; d_call: TRBD1; j_call: TRBJ2-7; cdr3_nt: TGTGCCAGCAGTGGAACAGGGGGCAGAGAGCAGTACTTC; cdr3_aa: CASSGTGGREQYF
v_call: TRBV7-8; clone_size: .; d_call: .; j_call: TRBJ1-4; cdr3_nt: TGTGCCAGCAGCTTAGCTATTCAGGGTCCGGAAAAACTGTTTTTT; cdr3_aa: CASSLAIQGPEKLFF
v_call: TRBV28; clone_size: .; d_call: TRBD1; j_call: TRBJ2-2; cdr3_nt: TGTGCCAGCAGTTTTCCCACCGGACAGGCCTTTAACACCGGGGAGCTGTTTTTT; cdr3_aa: CASSFPTGQAFNTGELFF
v_call: TRBV6-1; clone_size: .; d_call: .; j_call: TRBJ1-2; cdr3_nt: TGTGCCAGCAGTGAGACCCCGGGGGGCGCGATAGGCTACACCTTC; cdr3_aa: CASSETPGGAIGYTF
v_call: TRBV6-5; clone_size: .; d_call: TRBD1; j_call: TRBJ2-7; cdr3_nt: TGTGCCAGCAGCCGCGACAGGGACTACGAGCAGTACTTC; cdr3_aa: CASSRDRDYEQYF
v_call: TRBV19; clone_size: once; d_call: .; j_call: TRBJ2-3; cdr3_nt: TGTGCCAGTAGTATAATGACTAGTATAGATACGCAGTATTTT; cdr3_aa: CASSIMTSIDTQYF
v_call: TRBV7-2; clone_size: .; d_call: TRBD1; j_call: TRBJ2-3; cdr3_nt: TGTGCCAGCAGCTTGGGACAGGACTTCACAGATACGCAGTATTTT; cdr3_aa: CASSLGQDFTDTQYF
v_call: TRBV19; clone_size: .; d_call: .; j_call: TRBJ1-3; cdr3_nt: TGTGCCCAGTCTAGGCAGAGCTCTGGAAACACCATATATTTT; cdr3_aa: CAQSRQSSGNTIYF
v_call: TRBV29-1; clone_size: .; d_call: .; j_call: TRBJ1-2; cdr3_nt: TGCAGCGTTGAAGACAGGTACTCATATGGCTACACCTTC; cdr3_aa: CSVEDRYSYGYTF
v_call: TRBV6-6; clone_size: .; d_call: .; j_call: TRBJ1-6; cdr3_nt: TGTGCCAGCAAAATGACAGCGACCTATAATTCACCCCTCCACTTT; cdr3_aa: CASKMTATYNSPLHF
v_call: TRBV11-2; clone_size: .; d_call: TRBD2; j_call: TRBJ2-7; cdr3_nt: TGTGCCAGCAGCTTACTAGCGGGAGCCTACGAGCAGTACTTC; cdr3_aa: CASSLLAGAYEQYF
v_call: TRBV7-8; clone_size: .; d_call: .; j_call: TRBJ2-5; cdr3_nt: TGTGCCAGCAGCTTAGCGCGTTTTGACTTTCGGGAGACCCAGTACTTC; cdr3_aa: CASSLARFDFRETQYF
v_call: TRBV12-5; clone_size: .; d_call: TRBD1; j_call: TRBJ2-1; cdr3_nt: TGTGCTAGTTCCCGGACAGGGGGCCATGAGCAGTTCTTC; cdr3_aa: CASSRTGGHEQFF
v_call: TRBV6-1; clone_size: .; d_call: .; j_call: TRBJ1-2; cdr3_nt: TGTGCCAGCAGTGAAGGAAGGGGACACGGCTATGGCTACACCTTC; cdr3_aa: CASSEGRGHGYGYTF
v_call: TRBV27; clone_size: .; d_call: .; j_call: TRBJ1-1; cdr3_nt: TGTGCCAGCAGTTTATCCAACTTGAACACTGAAGCTTTCTTT; cdr3_aa: CASSLSNLNTEAFF
v_call: TRBV5-1; clone_size: .; d_call: TRBD1; j_call: TRBJ1-6; cdr3_nt: TGCGCCAGCAGCCCAATCTCTCCGGGGACAGGAGGATCACCCCTCCACTTT; cdr3_aa: CASSPISPGTGGSPLHF
v_call: TRBV7-9; clone_size: few; d_call: TRBD1; j_call: TRBJ1-4; cdr3_nt: TGTGCCAGCAGCCCTGACAGGGGTAATGAAAAACTGTTTTTT; cdr3_aa: CASSPDRGNEKLFF
v_call: TRBV2; clone_size: .; d_call: TRBD1; j_call: TRBJ2-7; cdr3_nt: TGTGCCAGCAGTGTCCTCCCAGGGGGCCCTGGTGAGCAGTACTTC; cdr3_aa: CASSVLPGGPGEQYF
v_call: TRBV6-5; clone_size: few; d_call: .; j_call: TRBJ1-2; cdr3_nt: TGTGCCAGCAGTAACGGGTATGGCTACACCTTC; cdr3_aa: CASSNGYGYTF
v_call: TRBV5-4; clone_size: .; d_call: TRBD1; j_call: TRBJ2-7; cdr3_nt: TGTGCCAGCAGCCACGACAGGGGACACGAGCAGTACTTC; cdr3_aa: CASSHDRGHEQYF
v_call: TRBV25-1; clone_size: once; d_call: TRBD2; j_call: TRBJ2-2; cdr3_nt: TGTGCCAGCAGTGCTCGGGGGGAATACACCGGGGAGCTGTTTTTT; cdr3_aa: CASSARGEYTGELFF
v_call: TRBV6-5; clone_size: .; d_call: TRBD2; j_call: TRBJ2-7; cdr3_nt: TGTGCCAGCAGCCGTACTAGCGGGAATTCCTACGAGCAGTACTTC; cdr3_aa: CASSRTSGNSYEQYF
v_call: TRBV1; clone_size: once; d_call: .; j_call: TRBJ2-1; cdr3_nt: TGCACCAGCAGCCTCCCAGCGGGAGGGTCCTACAATGAGCAGTTCTTC; cdr3_aa: CTSSLPAGGSYNEQFF
v_call: TRBV7-6; clone_size: once; d_call: TRBD1; j_call: TRBJ1-2; cdr3_nt: TGTGCCAGCAGCCCAGGGGGCAAGGGTGGCTACACCTTC; cdr3_aa: CASSPGGKGGYTF